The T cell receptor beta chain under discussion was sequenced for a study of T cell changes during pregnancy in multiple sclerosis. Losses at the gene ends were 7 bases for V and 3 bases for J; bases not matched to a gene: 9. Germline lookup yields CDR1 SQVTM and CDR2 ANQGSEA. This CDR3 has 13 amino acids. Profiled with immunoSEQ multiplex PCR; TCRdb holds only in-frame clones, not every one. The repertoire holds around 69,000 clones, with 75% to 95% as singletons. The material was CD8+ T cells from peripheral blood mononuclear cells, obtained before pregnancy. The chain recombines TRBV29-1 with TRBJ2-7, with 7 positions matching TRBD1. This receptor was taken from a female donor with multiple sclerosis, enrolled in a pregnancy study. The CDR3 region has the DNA TGCAGCGGGACCGGACAGGAGAACTACGAGCAGTACTTC. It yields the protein CSGTGQENYEQYF.